These 14 T cell receptor beta chains were all obtained from the same sample, sequenced in a study of blood T cell repertoires in COVID-19. Assay: immunoSEQ multiplex PCR; the TCRdb copy retains only in-frame clones and omits some. The sample lists approximately 200,000 clones; roughly 89% were seen once. Input material: PBMCs or T cells enriched from blood (not recorded which). These receptors were obtained from a man aged 18 to 30 with acute COVID-19.

The rearrangement links TRBV3-1 (or the pseudogene TRBV3-2) to TRBJ1-6; 7 bases map to TRBD1. The CDR3 runs to 14 residues. The junction had 7 bases not matched to a gene; V was cut back by 4 bases and J by 10 bases. The V gene's germline CDR1 is LGHDT and CDR2 YNNKEL (reference sequence). CDR3 sequence reads: CASSRDRAMSPLHF. The CDR3 nucleotides are TGTGCCAGCAGCCGCGACAGGGCGATGTCACCCCTCCACTTT.

V gene TRBV11-1 combines with J gene TRBJ2-2, with 9 bases identical to TRBD2. Germline values: CDR1 SGHAT, CDR2 FQDESV (reference sequence). The V and J ends lost 2 bases and 5 bases, in that order; junction bases with no gene match: 3. The CDR3 loop spans 15 amino acids. CDR3 region: CASSLRLAETGELFF. The DNA of the CDR3 is TGTGCCAGCAGCTTACGACTAGCGGAAACCGGGGAGCTGTTTTTT.

This chain uses TRBV7-2 with TRBJ2-3, with TRBD2 identical over 13 bases. Germline lookup yields CDR1 SGHTA and CDR2 FQGNSA. CDR3 length: 14 amino acids. The chain's CDR3 is CASGTSGGTDTQYF. For the CDR3, the DNA is TGTGCGTCAGGGACTAGCGGGGGCACAGATACGCAGTATTTT.

This sequence joins TRBV30 and TRBJ1-2; possibly TRBD1 for D (5 bases). Looked up from germline, CDR1 is GTSNPN and CDR2 is SVGIG (reference sequence). CDR3 length: 11 amino acids. Trimming stripped 1 base from V and 5 bases from J, with 5 bases between. CDR3: CAWSAGYGYTF. Here the CDR3 DNA reads TGTGCCTGGAGTGCAGGGTATGGCTACACCTTC. The full variable domain, its missing parts supplied by reference TRBV30 and TRBJ1-2, is SQTIHQWPATLVQPVGSPLSLECTVEGTSNPNLYWYRQAAGRGLQLLFYSVGIGQISSEVPQNLSASRPQDRQFILSSKKLLLSDSGFYLCAWSAGYGYTFGSGTRLTVV.

This clone came up a few times. The chain joins TRBV5-5 to TRBJ1-1; TRBD1 matches at 7 bases. The CDR3 consists of 15 residues. Germline V gives CDR1 SGHKS, CDR2 YYEKEE (reference sequence). V lost 0 bases to trimming and J lost 5 bases; unmatched junction nucleotides: 7. This chain's CDR3 is CASSLAYRGLTEAFF. The DNA for the CDR3 is TGTGCCAGCAGCTTGGCCTACAGGGGTTTGACTGAAGCTTTCTTT. The variable domain in full, with the rest retrieved from reference TRBV5-5 and TRBJ1-1, is DAGVTQSPTHLIKTRGQQVTLRCSPISGHKSVSWYQQVLGQGPQFIFQYYEKEERGRGNFPDRFSARQFPNYSSELNVNALLLGDSALYLCASSLAYRGLTEAFFGQGTRLTVV.

V is TRBV6-2 or TRBV6-3 and J is TRBJ1-6; 7 bases match TRBD1. Unmatched junction bases numbered 8, after V lost 5 bases and J lost 10 bases. CDR1 is MNHEY, CDR2 SVGEGT, per germline. The CDR3 length is 14 residues. CDR3 residues: CASSTGQAGSPLHF. The DNA of the CDR3 is TGTGCCAGCAGTACCGGACAGGCGGGATCACCCCTCCACTTT.

The genes are TRBV4-1 and TRBJ2-7; no clear D. Germline CDR1 reads MGHRA; CDR2 reads YSYEKL. Trimming shortened V by 1 base and J by 0 bases, and 7 bases separated the two germline ends. The CDR3 length is 14 residues. This CDR3 is CASSQVRSSYEQYF. CDR3 nucleotide sequence: TGCGCCAGCAGCCAAGTTAGGAGCTCCTACGAGCAGTACTTC.

About this clone itself: Other DNA sequences in this sample translate to the same CDR3. The chain recombines TRBV5-1 with TRBJ2-7, with D perhaps matching TRBD1 (5 bases). Trimming left V 0 bases short and J 0 bases short, with 7 bases between. The CDR3 extends over 14 amino acids. Germline V gives CDR1 SGHRS, CDR2 YFSETQ. CDR3 protein: CASSLGDSSYEQYF. The CDR3 DNA reads TGCGCCAGCAGCTTGGGTGACAGCTCCTACGAGCAGTACTTC.

This chain joins TRBV18 and TRBJ2-2; D possibly corresponds to TRBD2 (6 bases). With 5 bases removed from V and 0 bases from J, the gap between germline ends came to 10 bases. This CDR3 contains 15 residues. Looked up from germline, CDR1 is KGHSH and CDR2 is LQKENI. CDR3: CASSTRESNTGELFF. CDR3 nucleotides: TGTGCCAGCTCAACCCGGGAGTCGAACACCGGGGAGCTGTTTTTT.

The chain joins TRBV19 to TRBJ1-4; TRBD1 might be the D (5 bases). Germline V gene sequence: CDR1 LNHDA, CDR2 SQIVND (reference sequence). V lost 1 base and J 8 bases, leaving 14 bases between the germline ends. The CDR3 is 15 residues long. The CDR3 DNA follows: TGTGCCAGTAGTATAGGAGGGACTACACTGGAAAAACTGTTTTTT. This sequence encodes CASSIGGTTLEKLFF.

The chain carries TRBV13 and TRBJ2-1, with 12 bases matching TRBD2. The CDR3 loop spans 17 amino acids. Germline CDR1 is PRHDT and CDR2 is FYEKMQ (reference sequence). Trimming took 5 bases from V and 1 from J; bases not matched to a gene: 6. CDR3 protein: CASSPTSGSRSYNEQFF. The CDR3 region has the DNA TGTGCCAGCAGCCCGACTAGCGGGAGTCGATCCTACAATGAGCAGTTCTTC.

This chain's CDR3 is CASSPQGREGPDTQYF. The CDR3 DNA reads as TGTGCCAGCAGCCCCCAAGGGCGGGAGGGCCCAGATACGCAGTATTTT. This sequence joins TRBV7-2 and TRBJ2-3; 9 bases agree with TRBD2. The CDR3 has 16 residues. V was clipped by 5 bases and J by 4 bases; unmatched bases: 10. Germline CDR1 SGHTA, CDR2 FQGNSA.

The chain joins TRBV28 to TRBJ2-5, with D perhaps matching TRBD1 (5 bases). This CDR3 spans 12 amino acids. Trimming removed 6 bases at V and 1 base at J, with 6 bases between. Per the germline V gene, CDR1 is MDHEN and CDR2 is SYDVKM. Here the CDR3 DNA reads TGTGCCAGCAGGGACACCCAAGAGACCCAGTACTTC. It is translated as CASRDTQETQYF.

This clone has more than one count but fewer than ten. The V and J genes are TRBV4-1 and TRBJ1-4; no clear D gene. Trimming cost V 4 bases and J 8 bases, with 14 bases left between them. Looked up from germline, CDR1 is MGHRA and CDR2 is YSYEKL. The CDR3 is 14 residues long. The CDR3 sequence is CASSLLITVEKLFF. CDR3 nucleotide sequence: TGCGCCAGCAGCCTGTTAATTACAGTAGAAAAACTGTTTTTT.